These 25 T cell receptor beta chains were all obtained from the same sample, sequenced in a study of CD8+ T cells in alopecia areata. Obtained from alopecia areata patients were lesional scalp punch biopsies along with peripheral blood. Extracted RNA was reverse transcribed into cDNA, the sequencing template. Measured with immunoSEQ multiplex PCR; TCRdb has only the in-frame clones, and not every one. The top ten clones hold 20% to 25% of a sample with some 12,000 clones, 60% of them seen once. Input material: skin. The receptors shown here come from a human donor with alopecia areata.

This chain joins TRBV7-2 and TRBJ2-3, with TRBD2 identical over 8 bases. With V trimmed by 3 bases and J by 0 bases, 5 bases remained unmatched. CDR3 size: 16 residues. The germline V gene has CDR1 SGHTA and CDR2 FQGNSA. CDR3 residues: CASSFQAGASTDTQYF. The CDR3 nucleotides are TGTGCCAGCAGCTTCCAAGCGGGAGCTAGCACAGATACGCAGTATTTT.

This clone appeared a few times. J is TRBJ2-5 and V is TRBV9; TRBD2 is a possible D gene (6 bases). With 2 bases removed from V and 2 bases from J, the gap between germline ends came to 10 bases. The germline gives CDR1 SGDLS, CDR2 YYNGEE. This CDR3 contains 14 residues. CDR3 protein: CASSVGGIQETQYF. The CDR3 bases are TGTGCCAGCAGCGTGGGGGGAATACAAGAGACCCAGTACTTC.

The chain links TRBV7-6 to TRBJ2-7, with 7 bases identical to TRBD1. CDR1 SGHVS and CDR2 FNYEAQ come from the germline V gene. Unmatched junction bases numbered 7, after V lost 5 bases and J lost 3 bases. The CDR3 consists of 14 residues. The CDR3 region has the DNA TGTGCCAGCAGCCCGGGACAGAAATACTACGAGCAGTACTTC. It specifies CASSPGQKYYEQYF.

This clone has a handful of counts. The chain joins TRBV7-8 to TRBJ2-3; 12 bases match TRBD2. Germline V lookup: CDR1 SGHVS, CDR2 FQNEAQ. This CDR3 has 17 amino acids. V dropped 5 bases and J dropped 4; count of bases not matched to a gene: 10. This CDR3 reads CASSLRLAGATADTQYF. The CDR3 DNA reads TGTGCCAGCAGCCTGAGACTAGCGGGAGCGACGGCAGATACGCAGTATTTT.

This rearrangement joins TRBV29-1 to TRBJ2-1, with a possible D match to TRBD1 (6 bases). Germline loops: CDR1 SQVTM, CDR2 ANQGSEA. CDR3 size: 16 residues. V dropped 7 bases and J dropped 1 base, with 20 bases sitting between them. The CDR3 sequence: CSAESWGQGSYNEQFF. The CDR3 region has the DNA TGCAGCGCCGAAAGTTGGGGGCAGGGATCCTACAATGAGCAGTTCTTC.

The genes are TRBV6-5 and TRBJ2-5; D may be TRBD2 (7 bases). The CDR3 loop spans 13 amino acids. Germline V gives CDR1 MNHEY, CDR2 SVGAGI. Deletions cut 7 bases from V and 5 bases from J, with 14 bases between. The chain's CDR3 is CASKGGGKETQYF. The CDR3 DNA reads TGTGCCAGCAAGGGGGGGGGCAAGGAGACCCAGTACTTC.

The chain recombines TRBV28 with TRBJ1-1, with no clear D. Germline-derived CDR1 and CDR2 are MDHEN and SYDVKM. Trimming left V 4 bases short and J 3 bases short, with 9 bases between. The CDR3 length is 13 residues. The CDR3 sequence: CASSSRWDTEAFF. In DNA form, the CDR3 reads TGTGCCAGCAGTTCTAGGTGGGACACTGAAGCTTTCTTT.

The chain has TRBV18 and TRBJ1-1; D gene unclear. Trimming took off 6 bases at V and 3 bases at J, with 14 bases between the two ends. The CDR3 has 14 amino acids. CDR1 and CDR2 (germline): KGHSH, LQKENI. The CDR3 is CASSLNGGDTEAFF. The CDR3, as DNA: TGTGCCAGCTCTCTCAACGGAGGAGACACTGAAGCTTTCTTT.

The chain combines TRBV18 with TRBJ1-5; D is unclear. CDR1 is KGHSH and CDR2 is LQKENI in the germline V gene. Trimming stripped 2 bases from V and 6 bases from J, with 8 bases between. The CDR3 is 13 amino acids. The CDR3 sequence: CASSPEEGQPQHF. The CDR3 DNA sequence: TGTGCCAGCTCACCAGAAGAGGGTCAGCCCCAGCATTTT.

This rearrangement joins TRBV7-8 to TRBJ2-7, with TRBD1 identical over 7 bases. Trimming cost V 5 bases and J 6 bases; bases outside gene matches: 4. There are 12 residues in the CDR3. Germline V gives CDR1 SGHVS, CDR2 FQNEAQ. The CDR3 reads CASSPNRGEQYF. DNA of the CDR3: TGTGCCAGCAGCCCTAACAGGGGCGAGCAGTACTTC.

The V call is TRBV7-2, the J call TRBJ2-7; 11 bases line up with TRBD1. The CDR3 runs to 18 residues. In germline, CDR1 is SGHTA, CDR2 FQGNSA. Losses at the gene ends were 4 bases for V and 0 bases for J; bases not matched to a gene: 11. CDR3 protein: CASSWTGGSGATSYEQYF. The CDR3 region has the DNA TGTGCCAGCAGCTGGACAGGGGGCTCGGGGGCAACCTCCTACGAGCAGTACTTC. Based on the CDR3 plus reference TRBV7-2 and TRBJ2-7, the full variable domain is GAGVSQSPSNKVTEKGKDVELRCDPISGHTALYWYRQSLGQGLEFLIYFQGNSAPDKSGLPSDRFSAERTGGSVSTLTIQRTQQEDSAVYLCASSWTGGSGATSYEQYFGPGTRLTVT.

Concerning this clone itself: Within the sample, other DNA sequences also encode this same CDR3. This chain joins TRBV4-3 and TRBJ2-6, with TRBD2 matching 11 bases. CDR1 and CDR2 from the germline V gene are LGHNA and YSLEER. The CDR3 loop spans 18 amino acids. Trimming cost V 1 base and J 4 bases; bases outside gene matches: 6. This chain's CDR3 is CASSQGLAGSSGANVLTF. The CDR3 nucleotides read TGCGCCAGCAGCCAAGGACTAGCGGGATCTAGCGGGGCCAACGTCCTGACTTTC.

The chain is built from TRBV6-5 and TRBJ2-7; TRBD1 is a possible D gene (5 bases). V was clipped by 2 bases and J by 3 bases, with 8 bases between them. The CDR3 runs to 13 residues. Germline CDR1 and CDR2: MNHEY and SVGAGI. The DNA for the CDR3 is TGTGCCAGCAGTTACAGGACAAACTACGAGCAGTACTTC. It yields the protein CASSYRTNYEQYF.

The V call is TRBV4-1, the J call TRBJ2-1; no firm D call. The CDR3 runs to 19 residues. Germline V lookup: CDR1 MGHRA, CDR2 YSYEKL. Trimming took 0 bases from V and 4 from J, leaving 22 bases between them. The CDR3 bases are TGCGCCAGCAGCCAAGAACGCCGTCGCCCGGGCAGCCGATACAATGAGCAGTTCTTC. This encodes CASSQERRRPGSRYNEQFF.

The J gene is TRBJ1-4, the V gene TRBV19; D remains ambiguous. Germline V gives CDR1 LNHDA, CDR2 SQIVND (reference sequence). The CDR3 loop spans 15 amino acids. V was clipped by 1 base and J by 5 bases, with 11 bases between them. The CDR3 DNA sequence: TGTGCCAGTAGTATAGTGGGGTTGTCAAATGAAAAACTGTTTTTT. This sequence encodes CASSIVGLSNEKLFF.

Turning to this clone: At one of its ends the junction is not consistent with the germline gene, which may arise from a read error. This sequence joins TRBV7-7 and TRBJ2-1, with a tentative D call TRBD2 (5 bases). Germline CDR1 SSHAT, CDR2 FNYEAQ (reference sequence). CDR3 length: 14 amino acids. The CDR3 bases are TGTGCTAGCAGCTTAGCGAAGGGAACCGGTGAGCAGTTCTTC. Residues: CASSLAKGTGEQFF. The whole variable domain, remainder taken from reference TRBV7-7 and TRBJ2-1, is GAGVSQSPRYKVTKRGQDVTLRCDPISSHATLYWYQQALGQGPEFLTYFNYEAQPDKSGLPSDRFSAERPEGSISTLTIQRTEQRDSAMYRCASSLAKGTGEQFFGPGTRLTVL.

V usage is TRBV29-1 and J usage is TRBJ1-2, with D possibly matching TRBD1 (5 bases). V lost 7 bases, J lost 5 bases, and 17 bases lay in between. Germline V gives CDR1 SQVTM, CDR2 ANQGSEA. CDR3 length: 13 amino acids. DNA for the CDR3: TGCAGCGGAGGGTTAGGGGATGGGTATGGCTACACCTTC. The encoded protein is CSGGLGDGYGYTF.

The V gene is TRBV9, the J gene TRBJ2-1; 14 positions agree with TRBD2. V shed 0 bases, J shed 6 bases, and the junction held 5 bases outside the gene matches. Germline CDR1 SGDLS, CDR2 YYNGEE. CDR3 size: 17 residues. The CDR3 sequence is CASSVAVGTSGSNEQFF. In DNA form, the CDR3 reads TGTGCCAGCAGCGTAGCGGTAGGGACTAGCGGGAGCAATGAGCAGTTCTTC.

This clone showed up just once. The chain combines TRBV29-1 with TRBJ1-2; D remains unclear. Germline loops: CDR1 SQVTM, CDR2 ANQGSEA. This CDR3 is 15 amino acids long. Trimming pared 4 bases from V and 3 bases from J, leaving 18 bases between. The CDR3 is CSVVDDPTGDYGYTF. DNA of the CDR3: TGCAGCGTTGTAGACGACCCCACCGGGGACTATGGCTACACCTTC.

The chain carries TRBV7-9 and TRBJ2-5, with D unclear. The CDR3 consists of 16 residues. Per the germline V gene, CDR1 is SEHNR and CDR2 is FQNEAQ (reference sequence). Trimming pared 2 bases from V and 2 bases from J, leaving 15 bases between. The CDR3 here is CASSLTAHRQQETQYF. For the CDR3, the DNA is TGTGCCAGCAGCTTAACTGCGCATAGGCAACAAGAGACCCAGTACTTC.

This chain joins TRBV7-9 and TRBJ2-1; 14 nucleotides agree with TRBD2. J was trimmed by 9 bases and V by 2 bases; bases with no gene match: 6. The CDR3 has 16 amino acids. Germline values: CDR1 SEHNR, CDR2 FQNEAQ (reference sequence). The chain's CDR3 is CASSLSGTSGRVEQFF. CDR3 nucleotides: TGTGCCAGCAGCTTATCCGGGACTAGCGGGAGAGTTGAGCAGTTCTTC.

The chain combines TRBV19 with TRBJ1-5; D is undetermined. In germline, CDR1 is LNHDA, CDR2 SQIVND (reference sequence). Between the trimmed V and J ends, which lost 7 bases and 1 base, there was a span of 17 bases. The CDR3 length is 16 residues. The CDR3 sequence is CASTTGLTLSNQPQHF. CDR3 nucleotides: TGTGCCAGTACCACCGGACTGACTCTGAGCAATCAGCCCCAGCATTTT. Full variable domain (rest looked up from reference TRBV19 and TRBJ1-5): DGGITQSPKYLFRKEGQNVTLSCEQNLNHDAMYWYRQDPGQGLRLIYYSQIVNDFQKGDIAEGYSVSREKKESFPLTVTSAQKNPTAFYLCASTTGLTLSNQPQHFGDGTRLSIL.

The J gene is TRBJ2-7, the V gene TRBV28; 9 nucleotides match TRBD1. The CDR3 sequence is 13 residues long. In germline, CDR1 is MDHEN, CDR2 SYDVKM. J was trimmed by 4 bases and V by 5 bases; bases with no gene match: 3. This CDR3 is CASSRDREYEQYF. The CDR3 DNA sequence: TGTGCCAGCAGTCGGGACAGGGAATACGAGCAGTACTTC.

This sequence joins TRBV23-1 and TRBJ1-2, with a possible D match to TRBD1 (5 bases). TRBV23-1 has ORF status, its function being uncertain. The length of the CDR3 is 15 residues. V lost 7 bases and J lost 1, with 16 bases in between. The chain's CDR3 is CASNWDRRSNYGYTF. The CDR3 DNA reads as TGCGCCAGCAACTGGGACCGACGGAGTAACTATGGCTACACCTTC.

This clone was detected only a few times. J is TRBJ2-7 and V is TRBV29-1; TRBD2 agrees at 8 bases. Trimming cost V 1 base and J 6 bases; bases outside gene matches: 17. Germline V lookup: CDR1 SQVTM, CDR2 ANQGSEA. The CDR3 is 17 residues long. The chain's CDR3 is CSVEVRAGVPWGSEQYF. In DNA form, the CDR3 reads TGCAGCGTTGAAGTCCGAGCGGGAGTTCCTTGGGGGTCCGAGCAGTACTTC.